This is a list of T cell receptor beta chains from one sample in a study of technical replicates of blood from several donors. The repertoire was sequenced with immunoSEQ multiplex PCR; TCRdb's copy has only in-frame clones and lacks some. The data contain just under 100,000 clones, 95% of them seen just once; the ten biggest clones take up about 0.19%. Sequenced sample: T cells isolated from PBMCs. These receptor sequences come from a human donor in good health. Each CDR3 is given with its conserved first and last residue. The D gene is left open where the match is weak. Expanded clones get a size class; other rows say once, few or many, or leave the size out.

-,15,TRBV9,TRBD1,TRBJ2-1,TGTGCCAGCAGCCTAAGACAGGGGATTTACAATGAGCAGTTCTTC,CASSLRQGIYNEQFF
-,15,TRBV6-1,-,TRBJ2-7,TGTGCCAGCAGGGGGCAAGAGACAGAGGCCTACGAGCAGTACTTC,CASRGQETEAYEQYF
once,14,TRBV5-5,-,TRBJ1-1,TGTGCCAGCAGCTTGGTTTCGAGTAACACTGAAGCTTTCTTT,CASSLVSSNTEAFF
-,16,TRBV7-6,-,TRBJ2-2,TGTGCCAGCAGCTTAGCGGGAGGACGTGGCGGCGGGGAGCTGTTTTTT,CASSLAGGRGGGELFF
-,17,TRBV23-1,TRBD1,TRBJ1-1,TGCGCCAGCACCCCTAAGGGGACAGGGGGCAGAAACACTGAAGCTTTCTTT,CASTPKGTGGRNTEAFF
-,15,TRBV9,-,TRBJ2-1,TGTGCCAGCAGCGTAGGGAGGACTACATACAATGAGCAGTTCTTC,CASSVGRTTYNEQFF
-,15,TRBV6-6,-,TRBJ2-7,TGTGCCAGCAGTTACCTCGGGACATTCACCTACGAGCAGTACTTC,CASSYLGTFTYEQYF
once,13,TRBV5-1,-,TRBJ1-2,TGCGCCAGCAGCCGAAGCTACAGGGACGGCTACACCTTC,CASSRSYRDGYTF
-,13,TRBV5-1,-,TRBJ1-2,TGCGCCAGCAGCTTGGGCAGGAACTATGGCTACACCTTC,CASSLGRNYGYTF
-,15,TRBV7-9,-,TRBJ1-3,TGTGCCAGCAGCTCCTCAGGTGGGGGGAGATCCACCATATATTTT,CASSSSGGGRSTIYF
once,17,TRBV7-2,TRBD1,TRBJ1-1,TGTGCCAGCAGCTTAGCGCTTCCCAGGGACAGGGGTTGGGTAGCTTTCTTT,CASSLALPRDRGWVAFF
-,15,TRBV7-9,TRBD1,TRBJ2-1,TGTGCCAGCAGCCCGCGGACAGGGGGTCATAATGAGCAGTTCTTC,CASSPRTGGHNEQFF